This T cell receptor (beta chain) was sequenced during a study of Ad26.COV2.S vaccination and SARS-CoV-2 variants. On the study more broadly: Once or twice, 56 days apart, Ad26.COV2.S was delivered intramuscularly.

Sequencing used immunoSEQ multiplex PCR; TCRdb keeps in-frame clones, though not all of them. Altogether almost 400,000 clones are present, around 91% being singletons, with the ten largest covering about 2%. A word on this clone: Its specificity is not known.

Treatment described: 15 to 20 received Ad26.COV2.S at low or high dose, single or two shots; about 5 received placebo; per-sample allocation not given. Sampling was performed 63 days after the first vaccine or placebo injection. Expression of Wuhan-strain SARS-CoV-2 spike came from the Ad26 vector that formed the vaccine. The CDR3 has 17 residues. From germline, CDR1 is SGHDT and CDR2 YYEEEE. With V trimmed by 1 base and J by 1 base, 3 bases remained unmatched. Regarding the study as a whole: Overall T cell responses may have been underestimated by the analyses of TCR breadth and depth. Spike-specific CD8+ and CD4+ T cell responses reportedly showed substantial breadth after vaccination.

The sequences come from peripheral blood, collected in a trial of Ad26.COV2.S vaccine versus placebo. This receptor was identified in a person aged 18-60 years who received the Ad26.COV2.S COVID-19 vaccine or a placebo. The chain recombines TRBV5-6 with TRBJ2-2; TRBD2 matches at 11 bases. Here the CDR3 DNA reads TGTGCCAGCAGCTTGTTGACTAGCGGGATGAACACCGGGGAGCTGTTTTTT. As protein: CASSLLTSGMNTGELFF.